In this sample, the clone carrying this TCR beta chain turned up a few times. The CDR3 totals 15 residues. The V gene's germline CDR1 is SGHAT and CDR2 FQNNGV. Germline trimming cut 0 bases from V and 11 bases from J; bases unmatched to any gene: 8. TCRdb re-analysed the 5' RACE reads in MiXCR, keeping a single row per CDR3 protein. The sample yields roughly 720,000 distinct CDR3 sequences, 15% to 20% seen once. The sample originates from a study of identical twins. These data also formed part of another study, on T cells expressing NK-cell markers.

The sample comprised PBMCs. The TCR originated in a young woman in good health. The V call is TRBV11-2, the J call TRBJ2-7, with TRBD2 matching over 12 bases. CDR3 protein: CASSLEPSGRAPEYF. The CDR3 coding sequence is TGTGCCAGCAGCTTAGAACCTAGCGGGAGGGCCCCGGAGTACTTC.